This T cell receptor (beta chain) was captured by sequencing in a study of T cells in Graves' hyperthyroidism and ophthalmopathy. Many counts were recorded for this clonotype. Per the germline V gene, CDR1 is DFQATT and CDR2 is SNEGSKA (reference sequence). The CDR3 contains 17 residues. V shed 4 bases, J shed 0 bases, and the junction held 11 bases outside the gene matches. RNA transcripts provided the source from which TCR beta CDR3 regions were amplified. During a first-round RT-PCR of the TCR CDR3, the HTBI primer set was used. Each CDR3 protein gets one entry after TCRdb re-called the multiplex PCR reads with MiXCR. The sample has about 600,000 distinct CDR3 sequences; over 12% are singletons.

This receptor was identified in a young woman with Graves' ophthalmopathy. V and J are TRBV20-1 and TRBJ2-1; TRBD2 agrees at 8 bases. Sequencing was performed on blood. The CDR3 spells CSAKGGTSGSSYNEQFF. The CDR3 nucleotides read TGCAGTGCTAAAGGTGGAACTAGCGGAAGCTCCTACAATGAGCAGTTCTTC.